This is a list of T cell receptor beta chains from one sample in a study of blood T cell repertoires in COVID-19. Produced via immunoSEQ multiplex PCR; TCRdb's table is partial and in-frame only. This table has about 58,000 clones, 80% to 85% appearing once. Material for sequencing was peripheral blood. The origin of the receptors is an elderly man with COVID-19, enrolled during active disease. CDR3s leave out the opening cysteine and the closing phenylalanine or tryptophan. The size of a clone is reported for some rows only, either as once, few or many, or as a class for expanded clones.

>15|TRBV7-9|few|TRBJ2-6
ASSLWTGGPGANVLT
>13|TRBV7-2|-|TRBJ2-3
ASRPGTSGRDTQY
>15|TRBV4-2|-|TRBJ2-2
ASSPGQGRKNTGELF
>10|TRBV7-3|-|TRBJ2-5
ASSLSGETQY
>14|TRBV15|once|TRBJ2-1
ATSIPGLAGWNEQF
>14|TRBV14|-|TRBJ1-5
ASSPSQGGVNQPQH
>11|TRBV29-1|-|TRBJ2-7
SVETGRDYEQY
>13|TRBV5-5|-|TRBJ2-1
ASSLAGGNINEQF
>11|TRBV19|-|TRBJ1-5
ASSVRSVQPQH
>13|TRBV9|-|TRBJ2-3
ASSVAWRKGDTQY
>13|TRBV5-1|-|TRBJ1-1
ASRGQGQGGTEAF
>12|TRBV28|-|TRBJ2-4
ASSRSRAKNIQY
>11|TRBV7-3|-|TRBJ2-2
ASSLNQAGELF
>11|TRBV2|few|TRBJ1-1
ASSDRTLAEAF
>10|TRBV29-1|-|TRBJ1-1
SALTGITEAF
>14|TRBV27|-|TRBJ1-5
ASSLNWQGFNQPQH
>14|TRBV20-1|-|TRBJ1-2
SASLPGQGEVGGYT
>13|TRBV18|once|TRBJ2-2
ASSPRDRATGELF
>12|TRBV3-1/TRBV3-2|-|TRBJ2-5
ASSDSGERGTQY
>11|TRBV30|-|TRBJ1-2
AWSAGLLYGYT
>15|TRBV11-2|-|TRBJ2-2
ASSFFGLAGDTGELF
>12|TRBV28|few|TRBJ1-6
ASFGSSYNSPLH
>11|TRBV11-3|-|TRBJ1-1
ASSSRQGDEAF
>13|TRBV5-1|few|TRBJ1-5
ASSLAGGRAQPQH
>13|TRBV5-4|-|TRBJ2-1
ASSSPGTGFNEQF
>14|TRBV9|-|TRBJ2-3
ASSQKGGGRTDTQY
>13|TRBV2|once|TRBJ1-5
ASSDGQGINQPQH
>12|TRBV18|-|TRBJ1-4
ASSRDRADEKLF
>15|TRBV27|-|TRBJ2-3
ASSLLQTQISTDTQY
>12|TRBV7-2|-|TRBJ2-3
ASSSGLAGDTQY
>12|TRBV11-3|-|TRBJ2-7
ASKSGGSSYEQY
>11|TRBV6-4|-|TRBJ2-3
ASGTSGGATQY
>14|TRBV9|once|TRBJ2-1
ASSVVDSSSYNEQF
>14|TRBV3-1/TRBV3-2|once|TRBJ2-1
ASRGGSGNTYNEQF
>17|TRBV19|-|TRBJ2-2
ASSIRGARREGSSGELF
>15|TRBV19|-|TRBJ2-6
ASSTIKQGPGANVLT